This T cell receptor beta chain was sequenced in a study of cytomegalovirus exposure and HLA in healthy donors. Study-level findings and limits: Previous analysis showed most TCR beta V segments were productive about 90% or about 30% of the time. Per published reports, the classifier diagnosed cytomegalovirus status with high specificity and sensitivity. Equally common other TCR beta chains were less clonally expanded than HLA-associated ones, a later analysis found.

PCR used 60 Vbeta primers and 13 Jbeta primers. The repertoire was sequenced with immunoSEQ multiplex PCR; TCRdb's copy has only in-frame clones and lacks some. The repertoire holds about 130,000 clones, with approximately 75% as singletons. The CDR3 runs 15 residues. Germline CDR1 is SGHTA and CDR2 is FQGNSA. V lost 5 bases, J lost 2 bases, and 8 bases stayed unmatched. On this clone: Its matching antigen is unknown.

The sequence was obtained from a male donor in good health and CMV-seronegative. V and J are TRBV7-2 and TRBJ1-2, with 7 bases that match TRBD1. The material sequenced was PBMCs. This chain's CDR3 is CASSVSGTENYGYTF. For the CDR3, the DNA is TGTGCCAGCAGCGTATCCGGGACAGAGAACTATGGCTACACCTTC.